The T cell receptor (beta chain) described here comes from a study of T cell responses to AZD1222 COVID-19 vaccine. Study conclusions and caveats: Baseline seropositives among AZD1222 recipients totaled only five to seven.

In the case of this clone: The antigen is not known.

Sequencing was performed with immunoSEQ multiplex PCR; in TCRdb, only in-frame clones are kept and a portion is missing. There are about 120,000 clones in the sample; 80% to 90% occur only once, and about 4% lies in the top ten. The sequencing used peripheral blood, collected on day 0 of MenACWY control vaccination. The origin of this receptor is an adult in good health.

CDR3 nucleotide sequence: TGTGCCAGCAAAGAGGGCAATGAGCAGTTCTTC. Its translation: CASKEGNEQFF. The chain carries TRBV28 and TRBJ2-1, with D tentatively TRBD2 (5 bases). Trimming shortened V by 7 bases and J by 6 bases, and 7 bases separated the two germline ends. The CDR3 is 11 residues long. The germline gives CDR1 MDHEN, CDR2 SYDVKM. Supplemented by reference TRBV28 and TRBJ2-1, the full variable domain reads DVKVTQSSRYLVKRTGEKVFLECVQDMDHENMFWYRQDPGLGLRLIYFSYDVKMKEKGDIPEGYSVSREKKERFSLILESASTNQTSMYLCASKEGNEQFFGPGTRLTVL.